A single sample is the source of the 18 T cell receptor beta chains below, sequenced in a study of OX40 agonist ivuxolimab in advanced cancers. Using immunoSEQ multiplex PCR, the repertoire was profiled, and TCRdb retains in-frame clones only, with some absent. The repertoire holds around 49,000 clones, with around four fifths as singletons. The sample consisted of CD4+ or CD8+ T cells sorted from blood, taken in a trial of the OX40 agonist ivuxolimab. The receptors here all came from an adult with an advanced solid tumor such as melanoma, head and neck, liver or kidney cancer.

This sequence joins TRBV19 and TRBJ1-2; D gene unclear. Trimming removed 6 bases at V and 5 bases at J, with 7 bases between. The CDR3 has 11 residues. The germline V gene encodes CDR1 LNHDA and CDR2 SQIVND (reference sequence). CDR3 amino acids: CASSEGYGYTF. CDR3 bases: TGTGCCAGTAGCGAGGGATATGGCTACACCTTC. The entire variable domain, with the rest obtained from reference TRBV19 and TRBJ1-2, is as follows: DGGITQSPKYLFRKEGQNVTLSCEQNLNHDAMYWYRQDPGQGLRLIYYSQIVNDFQKGDIAEGYSVSREKKESFPLTVTSAQKNPTAFYLCASSEGYGYTFGSGTRLTVV.

The chain recombines TRBV2 with TRBJ2-3, with D tentatively TRBD2 (6 bases). From germline, CDR1 is SNHLY and CDR2 FYNNEI. With 7 bases removed from V and 2 bases from J, the gap between germline ends came to 22 bases. The CDR3 loop spans 17 amino acids. This CDR3 reads CASTARAGGALTDTQYF. CDR3 DNA: TGTGCCAGCACCGCGCGGGCGGGCGGGGCGCTCACAGATACGCAGTATTTT.

The chain carries TRBV11-3 and TRBJ1-2; a weak D match, TRBD1 (6 bases). Germline V gene lookup returns CDR1 SGHNT and CDR2 YENEEA. The CDR3 consists of 15 residues. Trimming cost V 1 base and J 6 bases, with 15 bases left between them. The chain's CDR3 is CASSLAVRPGDGYTF. CDR3 DNA sequence: TGTGCCAGCAGCTTAGCGGTCAGGCCAGGGGATGGCTACACCTTC.

This clone is labeled as medium-sized. The rearrangement links TRBV5-4 to TRBJ1-1; possible D gene TRBD1, 5 bases. The V gene lost 0 bases and the J gene lost 3 bases, with 9 bases spanning the gap. Germline V gene data show CDR1 as SGHNT and CDR2 as YYREEE (reference sequence). The CDR3 has 14 amino acids. The CDR3 is CASSLDPGDTEAFF. The DNA of the CDR3 is TGTGCCAGCAGCTTGGATCCGGGGGACACTGAAGCTTTCTTT.

The V and J genes are TRBV6-5 and TRBJ1-2, with D uncertain. V was trimmed by 2 bases and J by 5 bases, leaving 15 bases between them. The CDR3 runs to 15 residues. Germline V CDR1 and CDR2: MNHEY, SVGAGI. DNA of the CDR3: TGTGCCAGCAGTTACCAGGCGGGCAGCCTATATGGCTACACCTTC. Amino acid sequence: CASSYQAGSLYGYTF.

V is TRBV19 and J is TRBJ2-7, with D uncertain. The germline V gene encodes CDR1 LNHDA and CDR2 SQIVND (reference sequence). V lost 3 bases and J lost 4, with 10 bases in between. The CDR3 spans 13 residues. Here the CDR3 reads CASSMGWGYEQYF. The DNA for the CDR3 is TGTGCCAGTAGTATGGGTTGGGGTTACGAGCAGTACTTC. Full variable domain (remainder filled in from reference TRBV19 and TRBJ2-7): DGGITQSPKYLFRKEGQNVTLSCEQNLNHDAMYWYRQDPGQGLRLIYYSQIVNDFQKGDIAEGYSVSREKKESFPLTVTSAQKNPTAFYLCASSMGWGYEQYFGPGTRLTVT.

This rearrangement joins TRBV7-9 to TRBJ2-5; no reliable D call. There are 15 residues in the CDR3. Germline V CDR1 and CDR2: SEHNR, FQNEAQ (reference sequence). V was trimmed by 2 bases and J by 5 bases, leaving 15 bases between them. As DNA, the CDR3 is TGTGCCAGCAGCTTATCAGACTCGACCTGGGAGACCCAGTACTTC. Translating it yields CASSLSDSTWETQYF.

This chain uses TRBV11-3 with TRBJ2-5, with no clear D. Trimming removed 0 bases at V and 4 bases at J, with 12 bases between. This CDR3 region has 15 residues. Germline V gene sequence: CDR1 SGHNT, CDR2 YENEEA. The CDR3 DNA is TGTGCCAGCAGCTTAGATCAAGAAGGAAGAGAGACCCAGTACTTC. It translates to CASSLDQEGRETQYF.

J is TRBJ2-2 and V is TRBV5-4; tentatively, D is TRBD2 (6 bases). Germline-derived CDR1 and CDR2 are SGHNT and YYREEE (reference sequence). The CDR3 is 16 amino acids. Trimming removed 0 bases at V and 7 bases at J, with 16 bases between. This CDR3 reads CASSLAGTGVVGELFF. The CDR3, as DNA: TGTGCCAGCAGCTTGGCCGGAACGGGAGTCGTCGGGGAGCTGTTTTTT.

The gene calls are TRBV7-6 and TRBJ2-3, with a possible D match to TRBD2 (6 bases). V lost 4 bases to trimming and J lost 4 bases, with 12 bases between them. The CDR3 covers 14 residues. Germline CDR1 and CDR2: SGHVS and FNYEAQ. CDR3 amino acids: CASSWEVGADTQYF. CDR3 sequence (DNA): TGTGCCAGCAGCTGGGAGGTTGGGGCAGATACGCAGTATTTT.

J is TRBJ2-7 and V is TRBV5-1; D unresolved. Germline values: CDR1 SGHRS, CDR2 YFSETQ. The CDR3 has 15 amino acids. The germline V and J ends were trimmed by 0 bases and 3 bases, with 13 bases remaining between them. The DNA of the CDR3 is TGCGCCAGCAGCTTGGGGTACGGGCACTACTACGAGCAGTACTTC. Amino acid sequence: CASSLGYGHYYEQYF.

The genes are TRBV5-7 and TRBJ1-5; a weak D match, TRBD1 (5 bases). TRBV5-7 is recorded as an ORF, its role being uncertain. The germline V and J ends were trimmed by 0 bases and 11 bases, with 24 bases remaining between them. CDR3 length: 17 residues. CDR3 amino acids: CASSLEGRRENQSAQHF. The CDR3 DNA sequence: TGTGCCAGCAGCTTGGAAGGTCGCAGGGAAAATCAATCAGCCCAGCATTTT.

V and J are TRBV10-3 and TRBJ1-2; 7 nucleotides match TRBD1. CDR3 length equals 13 residues. The germline gives CDR1 ENHRY, CDR2 SYGVKD. V was pared by 6 bases and J by 7 bases, with 8 bases of the junction left unmatched. DNA for the CDR3: TGTGCCATCAGCATCGACAGGGCGGGTGGCTACACCTTC. Its protein product is CAISIDRAGGYTF.

The rearrangement links TRBV4-1 to TRBJ1-5, with D unclear. V was pared by 6 bases and J by 3 bases, with 15 bases between. Germline V lookup: CDR1 MGHRA, CDR2 YSYEKL. This CDR3 is 15 amino acids long. DNA of the CDR3: TGCGCCAGCAGTCACATACTTAATCCCAATCAGCCCCAGCATTTT. This gives the protein CASSHILNPNQPQHF.

The chain has TRBV4-2 and TRBJ1-1; tentatively, D is TRBD1 (5 bases). With 1 base removed from V and 6 bases from J, the gap between germline ends came to 9 bases. The CDR3 consists of 13 residues. CDR1 is LGHNA and CDR2 is YNFKEQ in the germline V gene. CDR3 sequence (DNA): TGTGCCAGCAGCCAAGGGGGGGACCCTGAAGCTTTCTTT. It specifies CASSQGGDPEAFF.

The chain couples TRBV10-1 to TRBJ2-3, with no clear D. The CDR3 spans 16 residues. The V end was cut by 2 bases, the J end by 2 bases, with 14 bases between. Germline-derived CDR1 and CDR2 are WNHNN and SYGVQD (reference sequence). The CDR3 DNA sequence: TGCGCCAGCAGTGAGGTCGAGACTCTCTTCACAGATACGCAGTATTTT. Its protein is CASSEVETLFTDTQYF.

The V and J genes are TRBV30 and TRBJ2-1; possibly TRBD1 for D (5 bases). V was cut by 5 bases and J by 0 bases, with 8 bases left in between. Germline V gene data show CDR1 as GTSNPN and CDR2 as SVGIG (reference sequence). The CDR3 is 13 residues long. CDR3 loop: CAWAQDSYNEQFF. In DNA form, the CDR3 reads TGTGCCTGGGCACAGGACTCCTACAATGAGCAGTTCTTC.

The V call is TRBV9, the J call TRBJ2-5, with a possible D match to TRBD1 (6 bases). Germline loops: CDR1 SGDLS, CDR2 YYNGEE. The germline V and J ends were trimmed by 7 bases and 0 bases, with 19 bases remaining between them. CDR3 length: 16 residues. CDR3 loop: CASGLTGLWYQETQYF. DNA of the CDR3: TGTGCCAGCGGACTGACAGGCCTTTGGTACCAAGAGACCCAGTACTTC.